The 18 T cell receptor beta chains below were found in one sample sequenced in a study of CD8+ T cells in alopecia areata listed by TCRdb under 2018. The library was obtained by the immunoSEQ multiplex PCR assay. RNA was extracted from all samples and reverse transcribed into cDNA, which served as template for TCR sequencing. TCRdb mirrors the immuneACCESS table, restricted to in-frame sequences. Some clones are absent from its copies; in checked studies, under half trace to an unresolved V gene, and the reason for the others is unknown. The sample includes about 150,000 clones, with approximately 50% observed a single time. The ten largest clones capture 6% to 7% of the sample. Sequenced input: CD4+ T cells sorted from blood. The receptors derive from a human donor with alopecia areata.

The CDR3 is CSVVELAGETQYF. The CDR3 bases are TGCAGCGTCGTAGAGCTGGCGGGGGAGACCCAGTACTTC. The chain has TRBV29-1 and TRBJ2-5; possibly TRBD2 for D (6 bases). The CDR3 sequence is 13 residues long. CDR1 is SQVTM and CDR2 is ANQGSEA in the germline V gene. Deletions cut 6 bases from V and 5 bases from J, with 16 bases between.

This chain connects TRBV7-3 to TRBJ1-3; no definite D call. This CDR3 contains 14 residues. The V end lost 5 bases, the J end lost 0 bases, and 8 bases lay between the germline ends. CDR1 is SGHTA, CDR2 FQGTGA, per germline. CDR3 DNA: TGTGCCAGCAGCGCCGACAACTCTGGAAACACCATATATTTT. Residues: CASSADNSGNTIYF.

The rearrangement joins TRBV5-1 to TRBJ1-2, with unresolved D. This CDR3 has 14 amino acids. Per germline, CDR1 SGHRS and CDR2 YFSETQ. The ends were cut back, 0 bases at V and 3 bases at J, with 9 bases in the middle. CDR3 bases: TGCGCCAGCAGCTTGGGTCCTGCTGACTATGGCTACACCTTC. Translation: CASSLGPADYGYTF.

The CDR3 loop is CASSGTAVSGANVLTF. CDR3 DNA: TGCGCCAGCAGCGGGACTGCCGTCTCTGGGGCCAACGTCCTGACTTTC. The J gene is TRBJ2-6, the V gene TRBV5-1; possible D gene TRBD2, 6 bases. The V gene lost 4 bases and the J gene lost 0 bases, with 11 bases spanning the gap. CDR1 is SGHRS, CDR2 YFSETQ, per germline. CDR3 length equals 16 residues.

The sample holds a few counts of this clone. V usage is TRBV7-2 and J usage is TRBJ2-2; possible D gene TRBD2, 5 bases. CDR1 and CDR2 from the germline V gene are SGHTA and FQGNSA. The V end was cut by 0 bases, the J end by 5 bases, with 10 bases between. CDR3 length: 15 amino acids. CDR3 coding DNA: TGTGCCAGCAGCTTAGCGGGAGTTGGTACCGGGGAGCTGTTTTTT. Protein sequence: CASSLAGVGTGELFF.

This clone was found a few times. The rearrangement uses TRBV18 and TRBJ1-2; D is perhaps TRBD1 (5 bases). The germline V gene has CDR1 KGHSH and CDR2 LQKENI. Deletions cut 6 bases from V and 3 bases from J, with 11 bases between. The length of the CDR3 is 13 residues. Here the CDR3 DNA reads TGTGCCAGCTCCCAGGACAAAGACTATGGCTACACCTTC. Translating it yields CASSQDKDYGYTF.

The chain links TRBV29-1 to TRBJ1-2; 11 nucleotides match TRBD1. V dropped 7 bases and J dropped 3; count of bases not matched to a gene: 10. This CDR3 is built from 15 residues. Germline CDR1 reads SQVTM; CDR2 reads ANQGSEA. The CDR3 sequence: CSAVPGTGGDYGYTF. The DNA for the CDR3 is TGCAGCGCCGTACCCGGGACAGGGGGGGACTATGGCTACACCTTC.

The chain couples TRBV29-1 to TRBJ2-3; D not resolved. From germline, CDR1 is SQVTM and CDR2 ANQGSEA. V dropped 5 bases and J dropped 4 bases, with 7 bases sitting between them. The CDR3 spans 11 residues. The CDR3 region is CSVPIPDTQYF. The CDR3 nucleotides read TGCAGCGTTCCTATCCCAGATACGCAGTATTTT.

The chain carries TRBV19 and TRBJ1-1; D gene ambiguous. V shed 8 bases and J shed 1 base, with 14 bases lying between them. This CDR3 has 14 residues. Per germline, CDR1 LNHDA and CDR2 SQIVND (reference sequence). The CDR3 nucleotides read TGTGCCAGTCGGACCCGTTGGTCGAACACTGAAGCTTTCTTT. Translation gives CASRTRWSNTEAFF.

This clone was found a few times. The chain recombines TRBV6-4 with TRBJ2-3; 9 bases are shared with TRBD1. Germline lookup yields CDR1 MRHNA and CDR2 SNTAGT. J was trimmed by 3 bases and V by 2 bases; bases with no gene match: 3. CDR3 length: 15 residues. The CDR3 region has the DNA TGTGCCAGCAGTGACCGGACAGGGGCGACAGATACGCAGTATTTT. This encodes CASSDRTGATDTQYF.

The chain recombines TRBV7-6 with TRBJ2-1, with D possibly being TRBD2 (6 bases). The CDR3 is 14 residues long. From germline, CDR1 is SGHVS and CDR2 FNYEAQ. With 3 bases removed from V and 10 bases from J, the gap between germline ends came to 16 bases. The CDR3 DNA sequence: TGTGCCAGCAGCTTTGCGGGACCTCTCGTAGAGCAGTTCTTC. Protein product: CASSFAGPLVEQFF. Full variable domain (outside the CDR3, taken from reference TRBV7-6 and TRBJ2-1): GAGVSQSPRYKVTKRGQDVALRCDPISGHVSLYWYRQALGQGPEFLTYFNYEAQQDKSGLPNDRFSAERPEGSISTLTIQRTEQRDSAMYRCASSFAGPLVEQFFGPGTRLTVL.

This clone was seen a handful of times. The rearrangement links TRBV19 to TRBJ2-6; D ambiguous. This CDR3 comprises 13 residues. Trimming took 6 bases from V and 0 from J, leaving 3 bases between them. From germline, CDR1 is LNHDA and CDR2 SQIVND (reference sequence). This CDR3 reads CASSSSGANVLTF. The DNA for the CDR3 is TGTGCCAGTAGCAGCTCTGGGGCCAACGTCCTGACTTTC.

V and J are TRBV2 and TRBJ1-3; D remains ambiguous. Between the trimmed V and J ends, which lost 7 bases and 2 bases, there was a span of 9 bases. The CDR3 spans 13 residues. Germline values: CDR1 SNHLY, CDR2 FYNNEI. This CDR3 is CASTGTTGNTIYF. DNA of the CDR3: TGTGCCAGCACAGGAACCACTGGAAACACCATATATTTT.

This clone was counted once. The rearrangement joins TRBV30 to TRBJ1-2; the D is unclear. The CDR3 runs 15 residues. Trimming cost V 5 bases and J 2 bases, with 18 bases left between them. Germline CDR1 and CDR2: GTSNPN and SVGIG (reference sequence). Here the CDR3 DNA reads TGTGCCTGGGACCCGGGTCATAGTAGGAACTATGGCTACACCTTC. It translates to CAWDPGHSRNYGYTF.

This clone was seen a few times. This same CDR3 is encoded by further DNA sequences in the sample. The rearrangement uses TRBV29-1 and TRBJ2-1, with D possibly being TRBD1 or TRBD2 (5 bases each). The CDR3 length is 13 residues. Trimming stripped 3 bases from V and 10 bases from J, with 16 bases between. The germline CDR1 and CDR2 sequences are SQVTM and ANQGSEA. The CDR3 protein is CSVEVQGRGEQFF. CDR3 sequence (DNA): TGCAGCGTTGAGGTTCAGGGTCGGGGCGAGCAGTTCTTC.

The V gene is TRBV7-8, the J gene TRBJ1-2; the D gene is possibly TRBD1 (6 bases). The CDR3 has 16 residues. V shed 1 base and J shed 5 bases, with 17 bases lying between them. The V gene's germline CDR1 is SGHVS and CDR2 FQNEAQ. The CDR3 sequence: CASSLEIGGRPYGYTF. CDR3 bases: TGTGCCAGCAGCTTAGAGATAGGGGGGCGACCATATGGCTACACCTTC.

This clone occurred many times. The chain recombines TRBV5-1 with TRBJ2-2; maybe TRBD2 (6 bases). The CDR3 totals 16 residues. The germline V and J ends were trimmed by 0 bases and 7 bases, with 16 bases remaining between them. Germline CDR1 reads SGHRS; CDR2 reads YFSETQ. The CDR3 protein is CASSLESGLLGGELFF. CDR3 sequence (DNA): TGCGCCAGCAGCTTGGAGTCGGGACTCCTAGGCGGGGAGCTGTTTTTT.

The table lists this clone with a few counts. The chain uses TRBV10-3 and TRBJ2-1; tentative D call: TRBD2 (7 bases). V gave up 11 bases and J gave up 5 bases, with 16 bases separating them. CDR1 is ENHRY, CDR2 SYGVKD, per germline. The CDR3 has 13 amino acids. DNA of the CDR3: TGTGCCTTAGGGGGAGGGCCGAACAATGAGCAGTTCTTC. This gives the protein CALGGGPNNEQFF.